This entry concerns a single TCR beta chain. This sample was taken from a study of blood T cell repertoires in COVID-19. The protocol was immunoSEQ multiplex PCR, while the TCRdb copy is restricted to in-frame clones and leaves out a portion. The table includes about 330,000 clones, 80% to 90% detected once. The CDR3 is 15 amino acids. J gave up 2 bases and V 5 bases, and 7 bases lay outside the gene matches. Germline lookup yields CDR1 KGHSH and CDR2 LQKENI. Sequenced input: PBMCs or T cells enriched from blood (not recorded which). This receptor was obtained from a man aged 25 to 45 who had recovered from COVID-19. The V gene is TRBV18, the J gene TRBJ1-1; 8 bases map to TRBD1. The CDR3 bases are TGTGCCAGCTCAAAGAATCAGGGGGCTAACACTGAAGCTTTCTTT. It codes for CASSKNQGANTEAFF.